Below are 28 T cell receptor beta chains sequenced from a single sample in a study of PD-1 blockade in classical Hodgkin lymphoma. Profiled with immunoSEQ multiplex PCR; TCRdb holds only in-frame clones, not every one. The data show some 64,000 clones, 88% seen once. All trial patients relapsed after autologous stem cell transplantation. Material: peripheral blood mononuclear cells (PBMCs), obtained at baseline. These receptors all come from a human donor with classical Hodgkin lymphoma.

The V call is TRBV19, the J call TRBJ1-1, with D unresolved. CDR1 and CDR2 (germline): LNHDA, SQIVND (reference sequence). V was pared by 5 bases and J by 3 bases, with 10 bases between. This CDR3 contains 13 residues. The CDR3 region has the DNA TGTGCCAGTAGTTTCATGTCGCACACTGAAGCTTTCTTT. Protein product: CASSFMSHTEAFF.

This clone was counted at least ten times. The chain is built from TRBV30 and TRBJ1-1; D is uncertain. Germline-derived CDR1 and CDR2 are GTSNPN and SVGIG (reference sequence). V lost 1 base and J lost 1, with 7 bases in between. The CDR3 spans 13 residues. CDR3 loop: CAWSDAGNTEAFF. CDR3 in DNA: TGTGCCTGGAGTGACGCAGGGAACACTGAAGCTTTCTTT.

This chain connects TRBV7-9 to TRBJ2-5, with D tentatively TRBD2 (6 bases). V gave up 1 base and J gave up 5 bases, with 11 bases separating them. Germline values: CDR1 SEHNR, CDR2 FQNEAQ (reference sequence). The CDR3 spans 14 residues. CDR3 sequence reads: CASSLEEGLETQYF. In nucleotides, the CDR3 is TGTGCCAGCAGCTTAGAGGAGGGGTTGGAGACCCAGTACTTC.

The chain is built from TRBV19 and TRBJ2-2, with D tentatively TRBD2 (6 bases). Trimming shortened V by 6 bases and J by 5 bases, and 16 bases separated the two germline ends. The CDR3 loop spans 15 amino acids. Germline V CDR1 and CDR2: LNHDA, SQIVND (reference sequence). The CDR3 here is CASSLTGSPTGELFF. The CDR3 DNA sequence: TGTGCCAGTAGCTTAACCGGGAGTCCGACCGGGGAGCTGTTTTTT. Complete variable domain (other parts from reference TRBV19 and TRBJ2-2): DGGITQSPKYLFRKEGQNVTLSCEQNLNHDAMYWYRQDPGQGLRLIYYSQIVNDFQKGDIAEGYSVSREKKESFPLTVTSAQKNPTAFYLCASSLTGSPTGELFFGEGSRLTVL.

The CDR3 sequence is CASSVDSGGETQYF. The CDR3 nucleotides read TGTGCCAGCAGCGTAGATAGCGGGGGGGAGACCCAGTACTTC. This sequence joins TRBV9 and TRBJ2-5; 10 bases agree with TRBD2. Germline V lookup: CDR1 SGDLS, CDR2 YYNGEE. Losses at the gene ends were 0 bases for V and 5 bases for J; bases not matched to a gene: 1. The CDR3 consists of 14 residues.

The chain uses TRBV6-6 and TRBJ1-3; no reliable D call. The CDR3 length is 14 residues. The germline gives CDR1 MNHNY, CDR2 SVGAGI (reference sequence). Trimming pared 6 bases from V and 4 bases from J, leaving 13 bases between. CDR3 sequence reads: CASSPRGVGNTIYF. DNA of the CDR3: TGTGCCAGCAGCCCCCGTGGGGTAGGAAACACCATATATTTT.

This chain links TRBV11-2 with TRBJ2-7; D might be TRBD1 (6 bases). This CDR3 spans 15 amino acids. Trimming pared 3 bases from V and 3 bases from J, leaving 15 bases between. Germline assignment: CDR1 SGHAT and CDR2 FQNNGV. CDR3 sequence reads: CASSLGAGVRYEQYF. CDR3 DNA sequence: TGTGCCAGCAGCTTGGGGGCCGGAGTGCGCTACGAGCAGTACTTC.

J is TRBJ1-3 and V is TRBV28; 10 bases are shared with TRBD1. Germline trimming cut 6 bases from V and 4 bases from J; bases unmatched to any gene: 6. The germline V gene has CDR1 MDHEN and CDR2 SYDVKM. CDR3 length equals 15 residues. This chain's CDR3 is CASSFKTGGGNTIYF. In nucleotides, the CDR3 is TGTGCCAGCAGCTTTAAGACAGGGGGCGGAAACACCATATATTTT.

The chain links TRBV6-1 to TRBJ2-4, with D possibly matching TRBD2 (7 bases). CDR1 and CDR2 (germline): MNHNS, SASEGT. V dropped 5 bases and J dropped 5 bases, with 13 bases sitting between them. This CDR3 is 14 amino acids long. DNA for the CDR3: TGTGCCAGCAGTAGGGCGGGGGCGGAAAACATTCAGTACTTC. It yields the protein CASSRAGAENIQYF.

The rearrangement links TRBV7-9 to TRBJ2-4, with TRBD1 as a possible D gene (5 bases). Germline V gene sequence: CDR1 SEHNR, CDR2 FQNEAQ (reference sequence). CDR3 size: 17 residues. V was pared by 1 base and J by 0 bases, with 13 bases between. The CDR3 is CASSLVDSALAKNIQYF. The CDR3 DNA reads TGTGCCAGCAGCTTAGTCGACAGCGCCCTAGCCAAAAACATTCAGTACTTC. Looking up the rest from reference TRBV7-9 and TRBJ2-4 gives the full variable domain: DTGVSQNPRHKITKRGQNVTFRCDPISEHNRLYWYRQTLGQGPEFLTYFQNEAQLEKSRLLSDRFSAERPKGSFSTLEIQRTEQGDSAMYLCASSLVDSALAKNIQYFGAGTRLSVL.

The chain couples TRBV6-6 to TRBJ2-7; TRBD1 matches 7 bases. The CDR3 loop spans 13 amino acids. V lost 7 bases, J lost 3 bases, and 6 bases stayed unmatched. Germline V gene lookup returns CDR1 MNHNY and CDR2 SVGAGI (reference sequence). The CDR3 sequence is CASTNRGIYEQYF. As DNA, the CDR3 is TGTGCCAGCACTAACAGGGGAATCTACGAGCAGTACTTC.

The rearrangement uses TRBV10-3 and TRBJ2-5, with 15 nucleotides matching TRBD2. V was clipped by 3 bases and J by 2 bases; unmatched bases: 1. The germline CDR1 and CDR2 sequences are ENHRY and SYGVKD. The CDR3 contains 16 residues. CDR3 loop: CAISEGLAGGQETQYF. For the CDR3, the DNA is TGTGCCATCAGTGAAGGACTAGCGGGGGGGCAAGAGACCCAGTACTTC.

This chain joins TRBV7-9 and TRBJ2-3; unclear D gene. The CDR3 loop spans 15 amino acids. In germline, CDR1 is SEHNR, CDR2 FQNEAQ (reference sequence). The V and J ends lost 0 bases and 2 bases respectively, with 9 bases between them. The CDR3 protein is CASSLAVTSTDTQYF. The CDR3 DNA follows: TGTGCCAGCAGCTTAGCGGTAACGTCCACAGATACGCAGTATTTT.

V usage is TRBV5-6 and J usage is TRBJ2-1; TRBD2 matches 13 bases. Germline loops: CDR1 SGHDT, CDR2 YYEEEE. The J segment lost 7 bases and the V segment lost 5 bases, leaving 12 bases of the junction unmatched. The CDR3 covers 17 residues. Written as DNA, the CDR3 is TGTGCCAGCAGGGGACTAGCGGGGTCTCAAGTGGGGAATGAGCAGTTCTTC. As protein: CASRGLAGSQVGNEQFF.

This clone was recorded once. The genes are TRBV5-1 and TRBJ1-1, with D uncertain. CDR1 and CDR2 (germline): SGHRS, YFSETQ. The CDR3 totals 13 residues. The V gene lost 2 bases and the J gene lost 5 bases, with 10 bases spanning the gap. The CDR3, as DNA: TGCGCCAGCAGCTTACAATCCGGGACTGAAGCTTTCTTT. It codes for CASSLQSGTEAFF.

This chain connects TRBV5-4 to TRBJ1-1; a weak D match, TRBD1 (5 bases). CDR1 SGHNT and CDR2 YYREEE come from the germline V gene (reference sequence). The CDR3 is 15 residues long. Trimming stripped 4 bases from V and 8 bases from J, with 21 bases between. The CDR3 spells CASSDDPQWAGEAFF. The CDR3 nucleotides are TGTGCCAGCAGCGACGACCCGCAATGGGCAGGGGAAGCTTTCTTT.

The chain combines TRBV6-5 with TRBJ2-7, with D maybe TRBD1 (6 bases). Trimming took off 4 bases at V and 5 bases at J, with 12 bases between the two ends. The CDR3 loop spans 13 amino acids. Germline CDR1 is MNHEY and CDR2 is SVGAGI. CDR3 nucleotides: TGTGCCAGCAGTTCAACCCCAGGGGACGAGCAGTACTTC. It specifies CASSSTPGDEQYF.

The chain joins TRBV5-1 to TRBJ2-2; TRBD2 is a possible D gene (5 bases). V lost 0 bases and J lost 2, with 11 bases in between. Germline CDR1 SGHRS, CDR2 YFSETQ. The CDR3 consists of 16 residues. The CDR3 nucleotides read TGCGCCAGCAGCTTGGGAACTAGTGCCAACACCGGGGAGCTGTTTTTT. This translates into CASSLGTSANTGELFF.

The chain is built from TRBV2 and TRBJ2-1; TRBD2 matches 15 bases. Germline-derived CDR1 and CDR2 are SNHLY and FYNNEI. The CDR3 is 16 residues long. V lost 6 bases and J lost 4; bases outside the gene matches: 4. The CDR3 DNA reads TGTGCCAGCAGCCCCGGGACTAGCGGGGGGTACAATGAGCAGTTCTTC. This gives the protein CASSPGTSGGYNEQFF.

CDR3 amino acids: CASPFQMLRFSGNTIYF. As DNA, the CDR3 is TGTGCCAGCCCATTCCAGATGTTACGGTTCTCTGGAAACACCATATATTTT. V usage is TRBV5-4 and J usage is TRBJ1-3; no definite D call. The V end was cut by 7 bases, the J end by 0 bases, with 20 bases between. Germline V gene lookup returns CDR1 SGHNT and CDR2 YYREEE (reference sequence). The CDR3 extends over 17 amino acids.

V and J are TRBV2 and TRBJ2-5; possible D gene TRBD1, 5 bases. Looked up from germline, CDR1 is SNHLY and CDR2 is FYNNEI. The V and J ends lost 6 bases and 5 bases respectively, with 7 bases between them. CDR3 length: 11 amino acids. CDR3 amino acids: CASSYRETQYF. Written as DNA, the CDR3 is TGTGCCAGCAGCTACAGGGAGACCCAGTACTTC.

The rearrangement joins TRBV27 to TRBJ2-7, with TRBD1 identical over 11 bases. The V segment lost 6 bases and the J segment 2 bases; nucleotides outside the gene matches: 15. Germline V gives CDR1 MNHEY, CDR2 SMNVEV (reference sequence). The CDR3 is 18 residues long. CDR3 DNA sequence: TGTGCCAGCAGAGCCGGGACAGGGGGTGGGTATACAACCTACGAGCAGTACTTC. It specifies CASRAGTGGGYTTYEQYF.

V gene TRBV25-1 combines with J gene TRBJ2-5, with 7 bases aligning to TRBD1. This CDR3 has 15 amino acids. Germline loops: CDR1 MGHDK, CDR2 SYGVNS. V was clipped by 5 bases and J by 2 bases; unmatched bases: 8. The DNA of the CDR3 is TGTGCCAGCAGTCCACGACAGGGAATTCAAGAGACCCAGTACTTC. It translates to CASSPRQGIQETQYF.

This clone was counted once. The chain recombines TRBV2 with TRBJ2-2; the D is unclear. The CDR3 is 15 amino acids. Looked up from germline, CDR1 is SNHLY and CDR2 is FYNNEI. Trimming stripped 9 bases from V and 4 bases from J, with 18 bases between. The CDR3 loop reads CASRPFGSITGELFF. CDR3 sequence (DNA): TGTGCCAGTAGGCCGTTCGGCAGCATCACCGGGGAGCTGTTTTTT.

The chain employs TRBV2 and TRBJ1-3; D uncertain. The V end lost 3 bases, the J end lost 6 bases, and 12 bases lay between the germline ends. CDR3 length equals 14 residues. CDR1 is SNHLY and CDR2 is FYNNEI in the germline V gene. CDR3 in amino acids: CASSENGVENTIYF. The CDR3 DNA sequence: TGTGCCAGCAGTGAGAACGGAGTGGAAAACACCATATATTTT.

V usage is TRBV28 and J usage is TRBJ2-2; D is unresolved. The CDR3 extends over 15 amino acids. Deletions cut 5 bases from V and 1 base from J, with 11 bases between. Germline loops: CDR1 MDHEN, CDR2 SYDVKM. CDR3 bases: TGTGCCAGCAGTCGACCAATTGAGAACACCGGGGAGCTGTTTTTT. It codes for CASSRPIENTGELFF.

The chain combines TRBV6-1 with TRBJ2-3; 9 nucleotides match TRBD2. The CDR3 runs 15 residues. CDR1 and CDR2 from the germline V gene are MNHNS and SASEGT. V lost 5 bases, J lost 6 bases, and 9 bases stayed unmatched. Here the CDR3 DNA reads TGTGCCAGCAGTACTATCGGGACTAGCAAGGATACGCAGTATTTT. Its translation is CASSTIGTSKDTQYF.

This chain links TRBV18 with TRBJ1-5; the D is unclear. Germline V gives CDR1 KGHSH, CDR2 LQKENI. Trimming shortened V by 3 bases and J by 0 bases, and 9 bases separated the two germline ends. This CDR3 comprises 15 residues. CDR3: CASSPRGSSNQPQHF. The CDR3, as DNA: TGTGCCAGCTCACCCCGGGGTAGTAGCAATCAGCCCCAGCATTTT. The entire variable domain, with the rest obtained from reference TRBV18 and TRBJ1-5, is as follows: NAGVMQNPRHLVRRRGQEARLRCSPMKGHSHVYWYRQLPEEGLKFMVYLQKENIIDESGMPKERFSAEFPKEGPSILRIQQVVRGDSAAYFCASSPRGSSNQPQHFGDGTRLSIL.